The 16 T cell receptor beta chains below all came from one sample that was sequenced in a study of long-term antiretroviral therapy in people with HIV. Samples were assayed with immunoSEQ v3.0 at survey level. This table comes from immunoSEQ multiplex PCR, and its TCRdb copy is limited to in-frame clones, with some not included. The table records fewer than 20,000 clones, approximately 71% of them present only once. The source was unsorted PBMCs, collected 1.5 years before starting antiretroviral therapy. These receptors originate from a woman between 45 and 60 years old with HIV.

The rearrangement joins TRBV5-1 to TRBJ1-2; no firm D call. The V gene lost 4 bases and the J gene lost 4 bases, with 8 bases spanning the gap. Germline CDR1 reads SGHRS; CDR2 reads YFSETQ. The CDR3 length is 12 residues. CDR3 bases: TGCGCCAGCAGCACGGACGGCTATGGCTACACCTTC. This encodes CASSTDGYGYTF. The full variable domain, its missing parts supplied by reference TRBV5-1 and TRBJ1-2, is KAGVTQTPRYLIKTRGQQVTLSCSPISGHRSVSWYQQTPGQGLQFLFEYFSETQRNKGNFPGRFSGRQFSNSRSEMNVSTLELGDSALYLCASSTDGYGYTFGSGTRLTVV.

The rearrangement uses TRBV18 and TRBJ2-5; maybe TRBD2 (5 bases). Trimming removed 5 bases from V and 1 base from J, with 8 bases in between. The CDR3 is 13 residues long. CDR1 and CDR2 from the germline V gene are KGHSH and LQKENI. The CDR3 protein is CASSAGSQETQYF. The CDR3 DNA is TGTGCCAGCTCAGCGGGTAGCCAAGAGACCCAGTACTTC.

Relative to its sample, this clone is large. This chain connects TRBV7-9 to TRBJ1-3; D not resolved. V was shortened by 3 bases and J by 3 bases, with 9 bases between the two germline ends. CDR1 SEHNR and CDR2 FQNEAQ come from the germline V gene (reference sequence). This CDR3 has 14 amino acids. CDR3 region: CASSFDGNGNTIYF. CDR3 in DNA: TGTGCCAGCAGCTTCGATGGCAATGGAAACACCATATATTTT.

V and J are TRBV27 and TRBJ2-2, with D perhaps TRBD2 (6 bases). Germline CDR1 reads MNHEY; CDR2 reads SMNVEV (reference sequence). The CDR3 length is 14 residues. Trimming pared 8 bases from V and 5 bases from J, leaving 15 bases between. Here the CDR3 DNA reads TGTGCCAGCTCACGGTCCGGGGGAACCGGGGAGCTGTTTTTT. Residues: CASSRSGGTGELFF.

CDR3 residues: CASSQEGIRQTEAFF. In DNA form, the CDR3 reads TGCGCCAGCAGCCAAGAAGGGATTCGCCAGACTGAAGCTTTCTTT. The chain has TRBV4-1 and TRBJ1-1, with D unclear. The CDR3 spans 15 residues. V lost 0 bases and J 5 bases, leaving 13 bases between the germline ends. Germline values: CDR1 MGHRA, CDR2 YSYEKL.

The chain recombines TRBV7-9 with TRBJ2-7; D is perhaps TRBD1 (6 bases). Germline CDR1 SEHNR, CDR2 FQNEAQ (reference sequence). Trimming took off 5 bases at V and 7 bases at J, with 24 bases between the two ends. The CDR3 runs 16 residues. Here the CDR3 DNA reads TGTGCCAGCAGCGCTCCGCAGGGGCCTTCAGAGGTAGAGCAGTACTTC. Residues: CASSAPQGPSEVEQYF.

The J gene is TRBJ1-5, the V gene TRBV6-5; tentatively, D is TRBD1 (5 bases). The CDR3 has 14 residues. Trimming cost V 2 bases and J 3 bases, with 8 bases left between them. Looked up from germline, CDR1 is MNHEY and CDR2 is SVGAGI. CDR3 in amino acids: CASSYARDNQPQHF. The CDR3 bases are TGTGCCAGCAGTTACGCCAGGGACAATCAGCCCCAGCATTTT.

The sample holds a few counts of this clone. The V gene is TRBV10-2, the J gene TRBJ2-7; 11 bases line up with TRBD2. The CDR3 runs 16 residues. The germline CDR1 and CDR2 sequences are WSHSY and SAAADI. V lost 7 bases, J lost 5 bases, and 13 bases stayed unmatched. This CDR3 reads CASTRGDSGGANEQYF. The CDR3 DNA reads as TGCGCCAGCACCCGAGGGGATAGCGGGGGGGCCAACGAGCAGTACTTC.

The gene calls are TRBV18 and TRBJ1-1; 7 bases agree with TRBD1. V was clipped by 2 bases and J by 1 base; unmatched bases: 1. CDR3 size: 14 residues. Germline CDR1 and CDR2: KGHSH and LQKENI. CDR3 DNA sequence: TGTGCCAGCTCACCAGACAGGGCGAACACTGAAGCTTTCTTT. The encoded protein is CASSPDRANTEAFF.

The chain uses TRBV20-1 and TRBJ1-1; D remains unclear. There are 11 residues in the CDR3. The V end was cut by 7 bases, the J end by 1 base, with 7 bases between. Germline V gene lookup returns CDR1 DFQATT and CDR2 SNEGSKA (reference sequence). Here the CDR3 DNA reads TGCAGTGTATCGGGGAACACTGAAGCTTTCTTT. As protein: CSVSGNTEAFF.

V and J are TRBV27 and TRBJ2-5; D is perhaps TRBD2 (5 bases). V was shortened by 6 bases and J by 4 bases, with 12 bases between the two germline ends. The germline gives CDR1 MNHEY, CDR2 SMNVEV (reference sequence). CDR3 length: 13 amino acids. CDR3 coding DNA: TGTGCCAGCAGCCGGGGTGACTCAGAGACCCAGTACTTC. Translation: CASSRGDSETQYF.

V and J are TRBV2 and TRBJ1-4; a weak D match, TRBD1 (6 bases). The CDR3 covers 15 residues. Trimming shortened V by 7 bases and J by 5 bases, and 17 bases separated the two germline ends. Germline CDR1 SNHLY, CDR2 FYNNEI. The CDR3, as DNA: TGTGCCAGCATCCCTTGGGGGGCAGGGAATGAAAAACTGTTTTTT. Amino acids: CASIPWGAGNEKLFF.

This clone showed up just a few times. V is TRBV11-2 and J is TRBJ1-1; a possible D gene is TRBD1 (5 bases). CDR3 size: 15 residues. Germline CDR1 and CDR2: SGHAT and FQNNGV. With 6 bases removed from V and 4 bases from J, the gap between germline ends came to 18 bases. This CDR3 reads CASREIGHGFTEAFF. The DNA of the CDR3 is TGTGCCAGCAGAGAAATAGGACACGGATTCACTGAAGCTTTCTTT. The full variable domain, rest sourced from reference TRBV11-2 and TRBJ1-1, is EAGVAQSPRYKIIEKRQSVAFWCNPISGHATLYWYQQILGQGPKLLIQFQNNGVVDDSQLPKDRFSAERLKGVDSTLKIQPAKLEDSAVYLCASREIGHGFTEAFFGQGTRLTVV.

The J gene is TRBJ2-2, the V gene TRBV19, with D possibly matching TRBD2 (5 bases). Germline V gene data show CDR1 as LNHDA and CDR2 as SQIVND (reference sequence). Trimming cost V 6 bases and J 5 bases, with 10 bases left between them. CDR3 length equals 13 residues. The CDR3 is CASRPSRTGELFF. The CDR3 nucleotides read TGTGCCAGTAGGCCTAGCCGGACCGGGGAGCTGTTTTTT.

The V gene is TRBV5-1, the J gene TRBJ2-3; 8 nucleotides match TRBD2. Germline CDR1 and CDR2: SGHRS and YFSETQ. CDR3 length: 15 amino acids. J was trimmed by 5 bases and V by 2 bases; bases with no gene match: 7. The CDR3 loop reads CASSLFGGAVDTQYF. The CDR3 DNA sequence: TGCGCCAGCAGCTTATTCGGGGGGGCCGTAGATACGCAGTATTTT. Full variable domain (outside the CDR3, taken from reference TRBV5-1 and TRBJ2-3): KAGVTQTPRYLIKTRGQQVTLSCSPISGHRSVSWYQQTPGQGLQFLFEYFSETQRNKGNFPGRFSGRQFSNSRSEMNVSTLELGDSALYLCASSLFGGAVDTQYFGPGTRLTVL.

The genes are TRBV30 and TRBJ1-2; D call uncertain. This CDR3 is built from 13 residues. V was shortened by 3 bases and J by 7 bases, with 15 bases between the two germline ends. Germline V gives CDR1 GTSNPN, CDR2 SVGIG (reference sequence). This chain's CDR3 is CAWRQISWGGYTF. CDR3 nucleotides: TGTGCCTGGAGACAGATCTCTTGGGGTGGCTACACCTTC.